Below are 9 T cell receptor beta chains sequenced from a single sample in a study of T-cell memory formation after mild COVID-19. Via MiXCR, TCRdb re-called the 5' RACE reads, giving one row per CDR3 protein. The data contain about 560,000 distinct CDR3 sequences, over 15% of them singletons. Sequencing was carried out using PBMCs or a T cell subset sorted from them (not recorded which). Source of these receptors: an adult woman who had mild COVID-19 (a few samples of this study predate the infection). Cell type and time point are not known.

This clonotype was seen more than once but under ten times. The genes are TRBV4-3 and TRBJ2-5; D remains unclear. Germline loops: CDR1 LGHNA, CDR2 YSLEER. The CDR3 has 13 residues. V lost 0 bases and J lost 5, with 7 bases in between. The CDR3 here is CASSQDWSETQYF. The CDR3 nucleotides are TGCGCCAGCAGCCAAGATTGGAGTGAGACCCAGTACTTC.

V usage is TRBV7-8 and J usage is TRBJ1-5; the match to TRBD1 covers 7 bases. CDR1 is SGHVS and CDR2 is FQNEAQ in the germline V gene. V lost 2 bases and J lost 3; bases outside the gene matches: 7. This CDR3 has 16 residues. The CDR3 is CASSLRDRENNQPQHF. The CDR3 DNA is TGTGCCAGCAGCTTACGTGACAGGGAGAACAATCAGCCCCAGCATTTT.

This clonotype was detected only a few times. The gene calls are TRBV11-2 and TRBJ2-1, with TRBD1 matching 7 bases. The CDR3 sequence is 17 residues long. Germline values: CDR1 SGHAT, CDR2 FQNNGV. V trimming: 1 base; J trimming: 4 bases; junction bases outside the gene matches: 10. CDR3 amino acids: CASSLVGAGGTYNEQFF. The CDR3 bases are TGTGCCAGCAGCTTAGTAGGGGCAGGGGGTACTTACAATGAGCAGTTCTTC. The complete variable domain, with remaining parts taken from reference TRBV11-2 and TRBJ2-1, reads EAGVAQSPRYKIIEKRQSVAFWCNPISGHATLYWYQQILGQGPKLLIQFQNNGVVDDSQLPKDRFSAERLKGVDSTLKIQPAKLEDSAVYLCASSLVGAGGTYNEQFFGPGTRLTVL.

This clonotype was detected a few times. The rearrangement joins TRBV12-3 or TRBV12-4 to TRBJ2-2; D remains ambiguous. Deletions cut 6 bases from V and 6 bases from J, with 14 bases between. The length of the CDR3 is 14 residues. CDR3 nucleotide sequence: TGTGCCAGCAGCTCGGATCTTCGGCCCGGGGAGCTGTTTTTT. It translates to CASSSDLRPGELFF.

In this sample, this clonotype turned up a few times. The V gene is TRBV12-3 or TRBV12-4, the J gene TRBJ2-6; 7 nucleotides agree with TRBD1. V lost 6 bases to trimming and J lost 3 bases; unmatched junction nucleotides: 11. This CDR3 region has 17 residues. As DNA, the CDR3 is TGTGCCAGCAGAACAGATCGACAGGGCAGTGGGGCCAACGTCCTGACTTTC. Encoded protein: CASRTDRQGSGANVLTF.

Ten or more counts support this clonotype. The chain carries TRBV5-6 and TRBJ2-3, with TRBD2 as a possible D gene (6 bases). The CDR3 is 16 amino acids. Per germline, CDR1 SGHDT and CDR2 YYEEEE. V was cut by 0 bases and J by 0 bases, with 11 bases left in between. CDR3 sequence reads: CASSLGIGTSTDTQYF. As DNA, the CDR3 is TGTGCCAGCAGCTTGGGAATCGGGACTAGCACAGATACGCAGTATTTT.

The sample holds a few counts of this clonotype. The chain employs TRBV7-9 and TRBJ2-3; no definite D call. The CDR3 contains 12 residues. V dropped 5 bases and J dropped 2 bases, with 5 bases sitting between them. Germline V gene data show CDR1 as SEHNR and CDR2 as FQNEAQ (reference sequence). The CDR3 is CASSVHTDTQYF. DNA for the CDR3: TGTGCCAGCAGCGTACACACAGATACGCAGTATTTT.

A few counts support this clonotype. This chain connects TRBV25-1 to TRBJ2-1; D could derive from TRBD1 or TRBD2 (5 bases each). CDR3 length equals 14 residues. Germline lookup yields CDR1 MGHDK and CDR2 SYGVNS. Trimming pared 7 bases from V and 2 bases from J, leaving 12 bases between. The DNA for the CDR3 is TGTGCCAGCACTGGGGGTAACGCCTACAATGAGCAGTTCTTC. Translating gives CASTGGNAYNEQFF.

This chain links TRBV14 with TRBJ2-1; D may be TRBD1 or TRBD2 (5 bases each). CDR1 and CDR2 (germline): SGHDN, FVKESK. The V end was cut by 0 bases, the J end by 5 bases, with 11 bases between. The CDR3 runs to 15 residues. The CDR3 region has the DNA TGTGCCAGCAGCCAAGATTTGACGGGGCACAATGAGCAGTTCTTC. It codes for CASSQDLTGHNEQFF. The whole variable domain, remainder taken from reference TRBV14 and TRBJ2-1, is EAGVTQFPSHSVIEKGQTVTLRCDPISGHDNLYWYRRVMGKEIKFLLHFVKESKQDESGMPNNRFLAERTGGTYSTLKVQPAELEDSGVYFCASSQDLTGHNEQFFGPGTRLTVL.